One sample yielded the 23 T cell receptor beta chains listed below, sequenced in a study of T cells expressing NK-cell markers. TCRdb reanalyzed the 5' RACE reads, giving one entry per CDR3 protein sequence and no DNA. The sample data list about 260,000 distinct CDR3 sequences. The sequencing sample was made of blood T cells: a sorted CD56 or NKG2C T cell subset, CD4+ or CD8+ T cells, or bulk PBMC T cells (not recorded which). All receptors derive from a man younger than 30 in good health.

This sequence joins TRBV20-1 and TRBJ2-5; TCRdb selects TRBD1, and the lack of DNA leaves this call unchecked. Per germline, CDR1 DFQATT and CDR2 SNEGSKA (reference sequence). The CDR3 runs 13 residues. The CDR3 reads CSARPPYVGTQYF.

This rearrangement joins TRBV29-1 to TRBJ1-1; the TCRdb D gene call, TRBD1, has no DNA to confirm it. The CDR3 consists of 13 residues. In germline, CDR1 is SQVTM, CDR2 ANQGSEA. This CDR3 is CSVEDLQGDEAFF. Looking up the rest from reference TRBV29-1 and TRBJ1-1 gives the full variable domain: SAVISQKPSRDICQRGTSLTIQCQVDSQVTMMFWYRQQPGQSLTLIATANQGSEATYESGFVIDKFPISRPNLTFSTLTVSNMSPEDSSIYLCSVEDLQGDEAFFGQGTRLTVV.

The chain joins TRBV11-1 to TRBJ2-3; TCRdb's D gene call, TRBD2, goes unchecked for lack of DNA. The CDR3 length is 18 residues. The germline CDR1 and CDR2 sequences are SGHAT and FQDESV (reference sequence). The CDR3 reads CASSFGLAGGISADTQYF.

The chain joins TRBV11-2 to TRBJ2-3; absent DNA, TCRdb's TRBD1 call cannot be checked. CDR3 length: 14 residues. Germline CDR1 SGHAT, CDR2 FQNNGV. The CDR3 sequence is CASSGGQQTDTQYF.

V and J are TRBV2 and TRBJ2-5; TCRdb gives TRBD2 as the D gene, but with no DNA this cannot be confirmed. The CDR3 is 14 amino acids. Germline lookup yields CDR1 SNHLY and CDR2 FYNNEI. CDR3 region: CASSEREGRETQYF. Full variable domain (missing parts from reference TRBV2 and TRBJ2-5): EPEVTQTPSHQVTQMGQEVILRCVPISNHLYFYWYRQILGQKVEFLVSFYNNEISEKSEIFDDQFSVERPDGSNFTLKIRSTKLEDSAMYFCASSEREGRETQYFGPGTRLLVL.

This chain uses TRBV14 with TRBJ2-5; with no DNA, the TCRdb D assignment of TRBD2 cannot be verified. There are 13 residues in the CDR3. CDR1 SGHDN and CDR2 FVKESK come from the germline V gene. CDR3 sequence: CASSRLAEETQYF.

The chain employs TRBV20-1 and TRBJ2-1; TCRdb gives TRBD1 as the D gene, but with no DNA this cannot be confirmed. Germline CDR1 and CDR2: DFQATT and SNEGSKA (reference sequence). The CDR3 is made up of 14 amino acids. Here the CDR3 reads CSATPAATPDEQFF.

The V call is TRBV5-1, the J call TRBJ2-1; with no DNA, the TCRdb D assignment of TRBD2 cannot be verified. Germline-derived CDR1 and CDR2 are SGHRS and YFSETQ. The CDR3 contains 17 residues. The CDR3 protein is CASSLITSGRGVNEQFF. The whole variable domain, remainder taken from reference TRBV5-1 and TRBJ2-1, is KAGVTQTPRYLIKTRGQQVTLSCSPISGHRSVSWYQQTPGQGLQFLFEYFSETQRNKGNFPGRFSGRQFSNSRSEMNVSTLELGDSALYLCASSLITSGRGVNEQFFGPGTRLTVL.

The chain carries TRBV20-1 and TRBJ1-5; there is no DNA to check the TCRdb D call of TRBD1. From germline, CDR1 is DFQATT and CDR2 SNEGSKA (reference sequence). The CDR3 loop spans 16 amino acids. Here the CDR3 reads CSAGKVQGITIQPQHF.

The chain combines TRBV18 with TRBJ2-5; absent DNA, TCRdb's TRBD1 call cannot be checked. CDR3 length equals 14 residues. The germline V gene has CDR1 KGHSH and CDR2 LQKENI. The CDR3 protein is CASSPGGLRETQYF.

The rearrangement links TRBV23-1 to TRBJ1-1; TCRdb indicates TRBD1, and absent DNA this call remains unverified. TRBV23-1 carries the ORF label, with uncertain function. The CDR3 is 18 residues long. This CDR3 reads CASSQSDPLQGRNTEAFF.

The rearrangement uses TRBV3-1 and TRBJ2-7. The CDR3 covers 13 residues. The germline V gene has CDR1 LGHDT and CDR2 YNNKEL (reference sequence). The CDR3 is CASSQDSGREQYF.

The chain joins TRBV5-5 to TRBJ2-3. The germline V gene encodes CDR1 SGHKS and CDR2 YYEKEE (reference sequence). The CDR3 sequence is 12 residues long. CDR3 residues: CASSSQPDTQYF. The variable domain in full, completed from reference TRBV5-5 and TRBJ2-3, reads DAGVTQSPTHLIKTRGQQVTLRCSPISGHKSVSWYQQVLGQGPQFIFQYYEKEERGRGNFPDRFSARQFPNYSSELNVNALLLGDSALYLCASSSQPDTQYFGPGTRLTVL.

The chain employs TRBV6-5 and TRBJ1-6. The CDR3 covers 12 residues. The germline V gene encodes CDR1 MNHEY and CDR2 SVGAGI. The CDR3 loop reads CASGLRGGPLHF.

J is TRBJ2-1 and V is TRBV29-1. Germline lookup yields CDR1 SQVTM and CDR2 ANQGSEA. The CDR3 has 13 amino acids. The CDR3 sequence: CSGRGLYYNEQFF.

The chain is built from TRBV20-1 and TRBJ1-1; TCRdb outputs TRBD1, but without DNA this stays unchecked. The CDR3 loop spans 15 amino acids. Germline CDR1 reads DFQATT; CDR2 reads SNEGSKA (reference sequence). CDR3 region: CSARGPGTGRTEAFF.

The chain has TRBV4-3 and TRBJ1-1; TCRdb proposes TRBD1, but this gene call is untestable without DNA. This CDR3 is 16 amino acids long. CDR1 is LGHNA and CDR2 is YSLEER in the germline V gene. CDR3 residues: CASSQIGQGKLSEAFF.

The gene calls are TRBV6-5 and TRBJ2-1; TCRdb's D call, TRBD1, is unchecked because there is no DNA. The CDR3 spans 15 residues. The germline gives CDR1 MNHEY, CDR2 SVGAGI. The CDR3 spells CASSYSRDRRNEQFF.

This chain links TRBV20-1 with TRBJ2-1; TCRdb reports TRBD1, a call that lacks DNA to check it against. Germline V gene lookup returns CDR1 DFQATT and CDR2 SNEGSKA (reference sequence). The CDR3 totals 16 residues. The CDR3 here is CSARVPGARSYNEQFF.

The V and J genes are TRBV2 and TRBJ1-2; TCRdb names TRBD1, which stays unverified in the absence of DNA. CDR1 and CDR2 from the germline V gene are SNHLY and FYNNEI. The CDR3 length is 15 residues. CDR3: CASSAPDRSFYGYTF.

This chain joins TRBV5-1 and TRBJ2-5. CDR3 size: 13 residues. Germline assignment: CDR1 SGHRS and CDR2 YFSETQ. The CDR3: CASSKTREETQYF.

The chain uses TRBV24-1 and TRBJ2-1; TCRdb selects TRBD1, and the lack of DNA leaves this call unchecked. The germline CDR1 and CDR2 sequences are KGHDR and SFDVKD. The CDR3 extends over 19 amino acids. The CDR3 sequence: CATSVRTGGGGSSYNEQFF.

V usage is TRBV19 and J usage is TRBJ1-5; TCRdb gives TRBD1 as the D gene, but with no DNA this cannot be confirmed. CDR1 is LNHDA, CDR2 SQIVND, per germline (reference sequence). The CDR3 totals 15 residues. The CDR3 loop reads CASRGGGDSNQPQHF.